The table lists the clone carrying this TCR beta chain with a few counts. The target antigen is unknown. This record comes from a study of cytomegalovirus exposure and HLA in healthy donors. Study findings and constraints: HLA restriction was apparent for most CMV-associated TCR beta chains in a later analysis.

Germline trimming cut 5 bases from V and 5 bases from J; bases unmatched to any gene: 6. CDR3 length: 16 amino acids. CDR1 is MDHEN and CDR2 is SYDVKM in the germline V gene. Primers for the PCR totalled 60 Vbeta and 13 Jbeta. TCRdb's copy holds only in-frame clones and misses some; the assay was immunoSEQ multiplex PCR. This sample has fewer than 200,000 clones; over 80% occur once, and the top ten carry about 4.4%. V and J are TRBV28 and TRBJ2-2; 12 bases are shared with TRBD2. Sequencing input: PBMCs. The sequence came from a woman between 45 and 60 years old in good health and CMV-seropositive. The DNA for the CDR3 is TGTGCCAGCAGTCGGACTAGCGGGATAGGGACCGGGGAGCTGTTTTTT. It is translated as CASSRTSGIGTGELFF.